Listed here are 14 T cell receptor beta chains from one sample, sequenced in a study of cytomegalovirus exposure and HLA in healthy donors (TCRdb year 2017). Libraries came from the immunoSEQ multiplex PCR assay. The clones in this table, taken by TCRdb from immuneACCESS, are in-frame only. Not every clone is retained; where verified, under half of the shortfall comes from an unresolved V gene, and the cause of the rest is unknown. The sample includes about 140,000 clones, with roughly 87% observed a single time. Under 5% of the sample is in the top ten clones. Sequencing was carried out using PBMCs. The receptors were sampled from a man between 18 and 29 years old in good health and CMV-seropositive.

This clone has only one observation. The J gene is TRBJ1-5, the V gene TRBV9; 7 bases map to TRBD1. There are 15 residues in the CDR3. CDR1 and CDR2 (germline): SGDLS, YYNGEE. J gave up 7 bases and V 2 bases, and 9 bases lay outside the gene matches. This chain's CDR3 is CASSVKGGAGQPQHF. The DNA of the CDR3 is TGTGCCAGCAGCGTTAAAGGGGGCGCCGGACAGCCCCAGCATTTT. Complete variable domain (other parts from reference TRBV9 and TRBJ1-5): DSGVTQTPKHLITATGQRVTLRCSPRSGDLSVYWYQQSLDQGLQFLIQYYNGEERAKGNILERFSAQQFPDLHSELNLSSLELGDSALYFCASSVKGGAGQPQHFGDGTRLSIL.

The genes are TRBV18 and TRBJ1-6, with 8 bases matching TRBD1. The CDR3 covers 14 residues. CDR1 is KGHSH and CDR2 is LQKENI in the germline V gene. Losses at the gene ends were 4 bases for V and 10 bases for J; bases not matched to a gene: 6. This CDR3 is CASSLGQGASPLHF. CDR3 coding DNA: TGTGCCAGCTCACTCGGACAGGGTGCATCACCCCTCCACTTT.

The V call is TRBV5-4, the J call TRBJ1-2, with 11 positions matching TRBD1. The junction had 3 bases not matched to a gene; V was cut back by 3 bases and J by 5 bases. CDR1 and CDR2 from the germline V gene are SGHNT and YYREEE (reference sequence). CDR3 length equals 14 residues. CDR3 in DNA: TGTGCCAGCAGCTGGACAGGGGGCGGGTATGGCTACACCTTC. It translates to CASSWTGGGYGYTF.

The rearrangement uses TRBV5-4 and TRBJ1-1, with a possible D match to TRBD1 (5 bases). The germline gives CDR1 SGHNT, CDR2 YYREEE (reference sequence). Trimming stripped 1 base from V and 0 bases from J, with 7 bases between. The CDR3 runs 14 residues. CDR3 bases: TGTGCCAGCAGCTTGCACAGGATGAACACTGAAGCTTTCTTT. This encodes CASSLHRMNTEAFF. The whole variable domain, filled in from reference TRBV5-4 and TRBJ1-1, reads ETGVTQSPTHLIKTRGQQVTLRCSSQSGHNTVSWYQQALGQGPQFIFQYYREEENGRGNFPPRFSGLQFPNYSSELNVNALELDDSALYLCASSLHRMNTEAFFGQGTRLTVV.

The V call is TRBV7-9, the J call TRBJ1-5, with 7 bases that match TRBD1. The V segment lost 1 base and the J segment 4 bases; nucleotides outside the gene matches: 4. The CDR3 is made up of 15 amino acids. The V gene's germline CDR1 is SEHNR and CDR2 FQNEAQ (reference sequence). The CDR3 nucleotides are TGTGCCAGCAGCTTAGAGGGACAGCCGAATCAGCCCCAGCATTTT. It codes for CASSLEGQPNQPQHF.

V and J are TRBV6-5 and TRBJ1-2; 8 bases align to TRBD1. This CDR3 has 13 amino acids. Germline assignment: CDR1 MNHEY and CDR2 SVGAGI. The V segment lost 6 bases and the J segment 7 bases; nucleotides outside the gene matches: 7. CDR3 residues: CASRPGGAGGYTF. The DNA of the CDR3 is TGTGCCAGCAGACCAGGGGGCGCAGGTGGCTACACCTTC.

CDR3 sequence (DNA): TGTGCCAGCAGCTTACGACCAGGACACGGCTACAATGAGCAGTTCTTC. This sequence encodes CASSLRPGHGYNEQFF. V usage is TRBV7-2 and J usage is TRBJ2-1; perhaps TRBD1 as D (5 bases). CDR1 SGHTA and CDR2 FQGNSA come from the germline V gene. V was pared by 2 bases and J by 3 bases, with 14 bases between. This CDR3 is built from 16 residues.

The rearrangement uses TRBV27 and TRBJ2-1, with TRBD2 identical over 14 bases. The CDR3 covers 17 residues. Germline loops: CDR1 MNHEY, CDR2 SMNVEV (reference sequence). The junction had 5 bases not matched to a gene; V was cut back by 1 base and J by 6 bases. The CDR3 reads CASSLFPGTSGSNEQFF. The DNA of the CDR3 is TGTGCCAGCAGTTTATTCCCGGGGACTAGCGGGAGCAATGAGCAGTTCTTC.

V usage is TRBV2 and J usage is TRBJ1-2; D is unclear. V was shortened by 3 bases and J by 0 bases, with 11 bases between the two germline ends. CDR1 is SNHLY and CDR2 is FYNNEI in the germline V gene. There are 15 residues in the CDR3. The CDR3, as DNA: TGTGCCAGCAGTGAGAGGCAGCGAACTAACTATGGCTACACCTTC. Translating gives CASSERQRTNYGYTF.

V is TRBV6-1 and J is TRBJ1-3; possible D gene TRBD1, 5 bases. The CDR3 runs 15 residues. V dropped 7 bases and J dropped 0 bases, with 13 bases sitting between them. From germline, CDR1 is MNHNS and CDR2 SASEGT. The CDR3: CASTRGGTSGNTIYF. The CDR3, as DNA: TGTGCCAGCACCCGCGGGGGGACCTCTGGAAACACCATATATTTT.

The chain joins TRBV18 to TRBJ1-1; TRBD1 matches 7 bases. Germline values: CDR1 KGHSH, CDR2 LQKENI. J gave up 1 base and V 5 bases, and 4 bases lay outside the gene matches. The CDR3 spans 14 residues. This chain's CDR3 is CASSFDRANTEAFF. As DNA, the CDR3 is TGTGCCAGCTCATTTGACAGGGCGAACACTGAAGCTTTCTTT.

For the CDR3, the DNA is TGTGCCAGCAGCTTCGACAGGGGCCGGTCACCCCTCCACTTT. This codes for CASSFDRGRSPLHF. The genes are TRBV5-5 and TRBJ1-6; TRBD1 matches at 8 bases. Germline assignment: CDR1 SGHKS and CDR2 YYEKEE (reference sequence). This CDR3 spans 14 amino acids. After removal of 2 bases from V and 10 bases from J, the junction contained 5 bases not matched to a gene.

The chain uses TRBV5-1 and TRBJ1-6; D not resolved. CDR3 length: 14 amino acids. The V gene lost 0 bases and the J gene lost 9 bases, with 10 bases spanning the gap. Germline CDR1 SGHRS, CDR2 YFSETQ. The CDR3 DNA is TGCGCCAGCAGCTTGGCGGGGTTGGGTTCACCCCTCCACTTT. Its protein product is CASSLAGLGSPLHF.

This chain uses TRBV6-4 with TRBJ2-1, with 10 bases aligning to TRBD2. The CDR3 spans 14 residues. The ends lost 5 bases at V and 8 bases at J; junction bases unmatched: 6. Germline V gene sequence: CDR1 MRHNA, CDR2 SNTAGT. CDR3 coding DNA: TGTGCCAGCAGTATCCTAGCGGGAGAGTATGAGCAGTTCTTC. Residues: CASSILAGEYEQFF.